Detailed here is one T cell receptor beta chain. CDR3 length: 15 residues. The germline V gene has CDR1 SGHTA and CDR2 FQGNSA. V dropped 1 base and J dropped 2; count of bases not matched to a gene: 4. This sample was included in a study of blood T cell repertoires in COVID-19. Overall study context: The United States, Italy and Spain provided the acute and convalescent COVID-19 samples. PBMCs, B-cell-depleted T cells, or T cells were the source of the cDNA or gDNA that made up the material.

Original processing notes: Amplification of reference gene primers was used by the study to estimate nucleated cell counts. The assay was immunoSEQ multiplex PCR, and TCRdb's table has in-frame clones only and misses some. The V and J calls and the clone size are those of that table, but D and trimming were determined from the DNA. Of about 140,000 clones listed, under 85% were seen once; the top ten hold roughly 1.6%. The sequencing input was peripheral blood. This TCR was recovered from a human donor in a cohort sampled during active COVID-19. The genes are TRBV7-2 and TRBJ2-7, with 8 bases fitting TRBD2. CDR3 DNA: TGTGCCAGCAGCTTAGGGGTAGCGGGGACCTACGAGCAGTACTTC. Amino acid sequence: CASSLGVAGTYEQYF. The entire variable domain, with the rest obtained from reference TRBV7-2 and TRBJ2-7, is as follows: GAGVSQSPSNKVTEKGKDVELRCDPISGHTALYWYRQSLGQGLEFLIYFQGNSAPDKSGLPSDRFSAERTGGSVSTLTIQRTQQEDSAVYLCASSLGVAGTYEQYFGPGTRLTVT.